This T cell receptor beta chain is drawn from a study of CD8+CD57+ T cells in acquired aplastic anemia. Overall study findings and caveats: Levels of CD8+ Simpson's diversity were not significantly distinct in patients versus controls. Total CD4+ and CD8+ pools in patients were more diverse than the CD8+CD57+ cells of those patients.

The CDR3 totals 14 residues. J was trimmed by 3 bases and V by 1 base; bases with no gene match: 2. Profiling of TCR beta VDJ combinations and CDR3 sequences used genomic DNA as template. TCRdb fed the reads into MiXCR, producing one record per CDR3 protein. The sample consists of about 20,000 distinct CDR3 sequences, under 40% of them appearing once. Selection for sequencing was limited to patients who had shown CD8+CD57+ cell expansion by flow cytometry. With respect to this clonotype: The antigen remains unidentified.

The receptor was derived from a human donor with aplastic anemia. The V and J genes are TRBV12-3 or TRBV12-4 and TRBJ2-7; TRBD2 agrees at 8 bases. Sample: CD8+CD57+ T cells sorted from PBMCs. Subset here: bead-enriched CD8+CD57+ effector memory T cells from SAA patients. CDR3 loop: CASSLGAGVYEQYF. CDR3 nucleotides: TGTGCCAGCAGTTTAGGAGCGGGAGTCTACGAGCAGTACTTC.